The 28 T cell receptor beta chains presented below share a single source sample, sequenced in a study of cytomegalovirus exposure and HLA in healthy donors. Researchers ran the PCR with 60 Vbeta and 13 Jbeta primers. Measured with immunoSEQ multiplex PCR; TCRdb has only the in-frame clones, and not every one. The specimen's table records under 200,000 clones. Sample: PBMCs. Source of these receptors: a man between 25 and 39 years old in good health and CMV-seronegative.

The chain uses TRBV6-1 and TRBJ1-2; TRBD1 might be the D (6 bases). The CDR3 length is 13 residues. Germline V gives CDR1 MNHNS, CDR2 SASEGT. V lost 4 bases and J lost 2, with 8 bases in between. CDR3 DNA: TGTGCCAGCAGTGTTACAGGGAACTATGGCTACACCTTC. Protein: CASSVTGNYGYTF.

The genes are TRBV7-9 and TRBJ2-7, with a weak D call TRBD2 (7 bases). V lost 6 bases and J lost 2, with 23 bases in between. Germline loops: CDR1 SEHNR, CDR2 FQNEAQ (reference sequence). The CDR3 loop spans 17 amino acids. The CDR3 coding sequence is TGTGCCAGCAGGGGGGCTAGCGGAGACTTCTGGCCCTACGAGCAGTACTTC. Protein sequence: CASRGASGDFWPYEQYF. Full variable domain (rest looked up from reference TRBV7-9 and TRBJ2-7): DTGVSQNPRHKITKRGQNVTFRCDPISEHNRLYWYRQTLGQGPEFLTYFQNEAQLEKSRLLSDRFSAERPKGSFSTLEIQRTEQGDSAMYLCASRGASGDFWPYEQYFGPGTRLTVT.

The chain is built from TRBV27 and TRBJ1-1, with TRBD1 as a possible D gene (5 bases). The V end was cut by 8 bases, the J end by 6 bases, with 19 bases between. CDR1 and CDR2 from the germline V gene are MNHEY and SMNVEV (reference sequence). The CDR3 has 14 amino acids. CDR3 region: CASSSPSGTAEAFF. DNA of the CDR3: TGTGCCAGCTCCTCCCCTAGCGGGACCGCTGAAGCTTTCTTT.

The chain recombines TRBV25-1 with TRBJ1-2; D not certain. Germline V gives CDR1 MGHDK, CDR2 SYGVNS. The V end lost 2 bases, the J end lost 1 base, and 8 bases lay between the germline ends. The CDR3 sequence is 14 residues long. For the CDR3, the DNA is TGTGCCAGCAGTGAACAGGCTTTTAACTATGGCTACACCTTC. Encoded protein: CASSEQAFNYGYTF.

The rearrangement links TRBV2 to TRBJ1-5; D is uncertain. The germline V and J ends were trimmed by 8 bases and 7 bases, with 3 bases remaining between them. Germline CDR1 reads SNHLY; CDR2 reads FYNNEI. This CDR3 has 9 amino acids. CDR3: CASGQPQHF. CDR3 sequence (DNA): TGTGCCAGCGGCCAGCCCCAGCATTTT.

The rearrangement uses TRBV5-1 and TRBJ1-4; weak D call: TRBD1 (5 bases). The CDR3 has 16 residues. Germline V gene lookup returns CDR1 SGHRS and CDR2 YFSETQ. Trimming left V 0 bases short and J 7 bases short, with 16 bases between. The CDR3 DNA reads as TGCGCCAGCAGCTTGGCCGTAGGGGAAAGTACTGAAAAACTGTTTTTT. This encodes CASSLAVGESTEKLFF.

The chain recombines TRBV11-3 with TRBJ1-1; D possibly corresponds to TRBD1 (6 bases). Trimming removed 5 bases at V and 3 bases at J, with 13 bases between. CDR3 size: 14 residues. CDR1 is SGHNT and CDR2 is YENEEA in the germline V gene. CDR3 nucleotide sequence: TGTGCCAGCAGCCGAGACAGGAAAGACACTGAAGCTTTCTTT. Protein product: CASSRDRKDTEAFF.

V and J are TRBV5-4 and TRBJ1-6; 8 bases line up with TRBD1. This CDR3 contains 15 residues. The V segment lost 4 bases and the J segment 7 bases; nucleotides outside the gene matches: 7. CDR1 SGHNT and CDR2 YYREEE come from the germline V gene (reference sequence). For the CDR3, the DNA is TGTGCCAGCAGCCCGGGGGGACAGGCAAATTCACCCCTCCACTTT. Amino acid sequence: CASSPGGQANSPLHF.

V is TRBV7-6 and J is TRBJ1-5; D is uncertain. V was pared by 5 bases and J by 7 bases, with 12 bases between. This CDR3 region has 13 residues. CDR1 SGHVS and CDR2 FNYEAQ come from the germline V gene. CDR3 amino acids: CASSPIGEQPQHF. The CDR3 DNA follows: TGTGCCAGCAGCCCAATAGGAGAACAGCCCCAGCATTTT.

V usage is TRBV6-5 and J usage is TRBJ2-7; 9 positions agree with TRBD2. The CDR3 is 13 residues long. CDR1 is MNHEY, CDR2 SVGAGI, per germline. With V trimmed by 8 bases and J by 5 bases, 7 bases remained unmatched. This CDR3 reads CASRLGGRDEQYF. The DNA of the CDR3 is TGTGCCAGCCGACTGGGCGGGAGGGACGAGCAGTACTTC.

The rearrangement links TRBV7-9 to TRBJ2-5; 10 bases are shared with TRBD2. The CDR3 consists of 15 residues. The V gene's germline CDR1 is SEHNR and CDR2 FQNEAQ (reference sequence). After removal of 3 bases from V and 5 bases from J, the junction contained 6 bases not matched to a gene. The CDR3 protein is CASSLSGRVGETQYF. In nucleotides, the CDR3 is TGTGCCAGCAGCTTGAGCGGGAGGGTCGGCGAGACCCAGTACTTC.

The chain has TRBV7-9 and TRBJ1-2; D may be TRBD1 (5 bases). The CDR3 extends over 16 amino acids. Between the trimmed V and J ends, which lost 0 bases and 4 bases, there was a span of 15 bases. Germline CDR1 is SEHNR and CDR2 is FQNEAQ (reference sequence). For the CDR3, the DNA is TGTGCCAGCAGCTTAGCGCATAGCGGGGACGGCTATGGCTACACCTTC. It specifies CASSLAHSGDGYGYTF.

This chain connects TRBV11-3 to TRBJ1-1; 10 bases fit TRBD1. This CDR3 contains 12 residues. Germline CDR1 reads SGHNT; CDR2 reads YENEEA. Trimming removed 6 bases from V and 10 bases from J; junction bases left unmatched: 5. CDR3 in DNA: TGTGCCAGCAGTCGAGACAGGGGGCGAGCTTTCTTT. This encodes CASSRDRGRAFF.

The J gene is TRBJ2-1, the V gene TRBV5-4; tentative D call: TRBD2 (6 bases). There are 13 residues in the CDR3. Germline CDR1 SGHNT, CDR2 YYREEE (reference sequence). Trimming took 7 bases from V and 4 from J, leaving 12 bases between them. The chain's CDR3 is CASRGTPYNEQFF. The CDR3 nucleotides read TGTGCCAGCCGCGGGACCCCATACAATGAGCAGTTCTTC.

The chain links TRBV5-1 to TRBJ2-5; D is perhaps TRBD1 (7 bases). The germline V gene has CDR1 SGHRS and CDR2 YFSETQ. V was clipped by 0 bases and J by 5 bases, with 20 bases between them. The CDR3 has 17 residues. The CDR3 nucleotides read TGCGCCAGCAGCTTGGGTCCTGGGCAGGGGGGACGGGAGACCCAGTACTTC. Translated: CASSLGPGQGGRETQYF. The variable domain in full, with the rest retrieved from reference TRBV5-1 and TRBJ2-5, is KAGVTQTPRYLIKTRGQQVTLSCSPISGHRSVSWYQQTPGQGLQFLFEYFSETQRNKGNFPGRFSGRQFSNSRSEMNVSTLELGDSALYLCASSLGPGQGGRETQYFGPGTRLLVL.

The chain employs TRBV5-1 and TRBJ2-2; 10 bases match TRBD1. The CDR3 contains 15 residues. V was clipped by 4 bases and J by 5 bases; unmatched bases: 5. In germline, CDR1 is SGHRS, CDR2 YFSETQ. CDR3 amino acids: CASSHGQGGTGELFF. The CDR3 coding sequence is TGCGCCAGCAGCCACGGACAGGGGGGGACCGGGGAGCTGTTTTTT.

The CDR3 loop is CASSPGLARGSSRELFF. CDR3 coding DNA: TGTGCCAGCAGCCCGGGACTAGCTAGGGGTTCGTCAAGGGAGCTGTTTTTT. The genes are TRBV16 and TRBJ2-2; 9 bases fit TRBD2. The germline gives CDR1 KGHSY, CDR2 FQNENV. The V and J ends lost 4 bases and 9 bases, in that order; junction bases with no gene match: 15. The CDR3 loop spans 17 amino acids.

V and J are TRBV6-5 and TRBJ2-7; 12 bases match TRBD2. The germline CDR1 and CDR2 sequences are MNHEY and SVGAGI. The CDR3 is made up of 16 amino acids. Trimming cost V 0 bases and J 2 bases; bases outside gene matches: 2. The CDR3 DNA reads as TGTGCCAGCAGTTACTCATCTAGCGGGAGGGCCTACGAGCAGTACTTC. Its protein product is CASSYSSSGRAYEQYF.

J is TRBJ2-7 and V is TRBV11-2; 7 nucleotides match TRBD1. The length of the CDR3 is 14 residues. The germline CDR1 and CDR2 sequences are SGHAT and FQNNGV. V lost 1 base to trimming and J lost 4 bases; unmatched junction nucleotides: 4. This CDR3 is CASSLAATGYEQYF. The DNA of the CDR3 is TGTGCCAGCAGCTTAGCGGCGACAGGGTACGAGCAGTACTTC.

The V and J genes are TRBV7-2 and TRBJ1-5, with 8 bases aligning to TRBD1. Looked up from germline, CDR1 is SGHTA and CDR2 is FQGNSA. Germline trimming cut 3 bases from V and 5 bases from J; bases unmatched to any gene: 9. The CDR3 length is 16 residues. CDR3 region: CASSLAGGTGYQPQHF. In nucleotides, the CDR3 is TGTGCCAGCAGCTTGGCTGGAGGGACAGGTTATCAGCCCCAGCATTTT.

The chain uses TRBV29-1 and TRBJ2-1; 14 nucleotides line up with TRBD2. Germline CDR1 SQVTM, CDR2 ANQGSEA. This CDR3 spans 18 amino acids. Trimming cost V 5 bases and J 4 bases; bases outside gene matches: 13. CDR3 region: CSVPDSWTSGRPYNEQFF. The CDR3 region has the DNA TGCAGCGTTCCCGATAGCTGGACTAGCGGGAGGCCATACAATGAGCAGTTCTTC.

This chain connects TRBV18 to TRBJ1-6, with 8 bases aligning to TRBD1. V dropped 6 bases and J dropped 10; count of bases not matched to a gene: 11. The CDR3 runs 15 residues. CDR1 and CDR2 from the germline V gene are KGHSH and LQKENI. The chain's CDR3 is CASSLLDRVYSPLHF. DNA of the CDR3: TGTGCCAGCTCCCTGCTGGACAGGGTATACTCACCCCTCCACTTT.

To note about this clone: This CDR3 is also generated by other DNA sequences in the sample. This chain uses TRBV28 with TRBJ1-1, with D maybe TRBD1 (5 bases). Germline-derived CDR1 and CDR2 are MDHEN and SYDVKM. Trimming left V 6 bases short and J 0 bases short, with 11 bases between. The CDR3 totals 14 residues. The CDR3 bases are TGTGCCAGCAGCCTTCAGGGCCTGAACACTGAAGCTTTCTTT. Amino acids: CASSLQGLNTEAFF.

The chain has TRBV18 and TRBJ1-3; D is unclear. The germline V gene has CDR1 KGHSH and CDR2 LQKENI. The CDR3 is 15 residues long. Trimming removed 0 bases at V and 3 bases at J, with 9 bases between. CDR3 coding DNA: TGTGCCAGCTCACCACCGGGCAGAGATGGAAACACCATATATTTT. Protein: CASSPPGRDGNTIYF.

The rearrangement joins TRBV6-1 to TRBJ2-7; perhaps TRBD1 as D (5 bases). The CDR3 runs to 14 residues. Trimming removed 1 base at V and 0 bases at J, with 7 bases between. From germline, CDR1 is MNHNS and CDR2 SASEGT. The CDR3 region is CASSEGQSSYEQYF. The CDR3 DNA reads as TGTGCCAGCAGTGAAGGACAGAGCTCCTACGAGCAGTACTTC.

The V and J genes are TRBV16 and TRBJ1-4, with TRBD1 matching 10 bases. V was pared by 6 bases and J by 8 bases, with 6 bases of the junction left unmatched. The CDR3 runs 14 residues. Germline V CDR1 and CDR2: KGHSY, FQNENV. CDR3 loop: CASRADRGGEKLFF. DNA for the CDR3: TGTGCCAGCAGAGCGGACAGGGGGGGAGAAAAACTGTTTTTT.

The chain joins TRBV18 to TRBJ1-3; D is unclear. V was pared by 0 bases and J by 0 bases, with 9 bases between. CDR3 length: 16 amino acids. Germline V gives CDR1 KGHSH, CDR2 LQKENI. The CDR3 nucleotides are TGTGCCAGCTCACCACCCGGGAAAGACTCTGGAAACACCATATATTTT. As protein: CASSPPGKDSGNTIYF.

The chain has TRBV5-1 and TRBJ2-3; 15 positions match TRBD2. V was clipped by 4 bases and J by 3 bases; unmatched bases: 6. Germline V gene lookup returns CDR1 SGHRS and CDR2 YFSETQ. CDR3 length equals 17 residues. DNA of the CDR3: TGCGCCAGCAGCCTAACAGGACTAGCGGGGGGGACAGATACGCAGTATTTT. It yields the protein CASSLTGLAGGTDTQYF. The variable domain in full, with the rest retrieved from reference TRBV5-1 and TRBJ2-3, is KAGVTQTPRYLIKTRGQQVTLSCSPISGHRSVSWYQQTPGQGLQFLFEYFSETQRNKGNFPGRFSGRQFSNSRSEMNVSTLELGDSALYLCASSLTGLAGGTDTQYFGPGTRLTVL.